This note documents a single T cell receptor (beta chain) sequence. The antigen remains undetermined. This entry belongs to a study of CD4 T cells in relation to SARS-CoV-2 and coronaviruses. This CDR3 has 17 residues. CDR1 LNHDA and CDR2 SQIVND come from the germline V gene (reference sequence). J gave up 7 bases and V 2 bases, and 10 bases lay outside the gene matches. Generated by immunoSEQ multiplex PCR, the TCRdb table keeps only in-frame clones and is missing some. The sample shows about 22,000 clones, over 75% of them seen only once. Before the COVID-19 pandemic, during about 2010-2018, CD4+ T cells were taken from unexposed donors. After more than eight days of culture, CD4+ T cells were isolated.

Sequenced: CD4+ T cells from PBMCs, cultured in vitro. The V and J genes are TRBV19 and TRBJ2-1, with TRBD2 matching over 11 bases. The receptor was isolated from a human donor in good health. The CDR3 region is CASSISTSGTGRNEQFF. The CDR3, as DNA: TGTGCCAGTAGTATATCGACTAGCGGGACAGGACGGAATGAGCAGTTCTTC.